Below are 22 T cell receptor beta chains sequenced from a single sample in a study of blood T cell repertoires in COVID-19. This table comes from immunoSEQ multiplex PCR, and its TCRdb copy is limited to in-frame clones, with some not included. The sample carries some 200,000 clones, 75% to 95% recorded once. Sequences were obtained from peripheral blood. The receptors were sampled from a man aged 50 or older with acute or convalescent COVID-19.

J is TRBJ2-6 and V is TRBV7-8; 7 nucleotides agree with TRBD1. The J segment lost 1 base and the V segment lost 3 bases, leaving 0 bases of the junction unmatched. Looked up from germline, CDR1 is SGHVS and CDR2 is FQNEAQ. There are 15 residues in the CDR3. This CDR3 reads CASSLTGSGANVLTF. The CDR3 DNA reads TGTGCCAGCAGCTTGACAGGGTCTGGGGCCAACGTCCTGACTTTC.

This clone was seen just once. CDR3 nucleotide sequence: TGTGCCAGCAGCGCCACGACAGCTCCCGGGGAGCTGTTTTTT. Encoded protein: CASSATTAPGELFF. The chain carries TRBV7-2 and TRBJ2-2; D possibly corresponds to TRBD1 (5 bases). This CDR3 has 14 amino acids. Looked up from germline, CDR1 is SGHTA and CDR2 is FQGNSA. Trimming left V 5 bases short and J 6 bases short, with 13 bases between.

This clone has just a few counts. The genes are TRBV24-1 and TRBJ1-4, with 7 bases matching TRBD1. The CDR3 has 14 residues. CDR1 and CDR2 from the germline V gene are KGHDR and SFDVKD. V dropped 4 bases and J dropped 11; count of bases not matched to a gene: 9. The CDR3 DNA follows: TGTGCCACCAGTGACCCCTCGACAGGGAGCAAACTGTTTTTT. Translating it yields CATSDPSTGSKLFF.

V is TRBV27 and J is TRBJ2-7; 12 nucleotides match TRBD2. Trimming cost V 6 bases and J 3 bases; bases outside gene matches: 3. The germline gives CDR1 MNHEY, CDR2 SMNVEV (reference sequence). The CDR3 consists of 14 residues. The CDR3 sequence: CASRRTSGNYEQYF. CDR3 coding DNA: TGTGCCAGCAGGCGGACTAGCGGGAACTACGAGCAGTACTTC.

The rearrangement joins TRBV7-3 to TRBJ1-1; 7 bases agree with TRBD1. Germline V CDR1 and CDR2: SGHTA, FQGTGA. The CDR3 runs to 13 residues. Germline trimming cut 4 bases from V and 3 bases from J; bases unmatched to any gene: 2. The CDR3 loop reads CASSSQGDTEAFF. The DNA for the CDR3 is TGTGCCAGCAGCTCCCAGGGGGACACTGAAGCTTTCTTT.

The V gene is TRBV6-4, the J gene TRBJ1-1, with D perhaps matching TRBD1 (6 bases). Trimming cost V 2 bases and J 9 bases, with 10 bases left between them. The germline V gene has CDR1 MRHNA and CDR2 SNTAGT. The length of the CDR3 is 12 residues. For the CDR3, the DNA is TGTGCCAGCAGTGACGAACAGGGAAAAGCTTTCTTT. Its protein product is CASSDEQGKAFF.

This chain links TRBV5-5 with TRBJ1-2; D call uncertain. The CDR3 contains 13 residues. Germline CDR1 and CDR2: SGHKS and YYEKEE (reference sequence). V was trimmed by 3 bases and J by 6 bases, leaving 12 bases between them. CDR3: CASSSAGSDGYTF. CDR3 in DNA: TGTGCCAGCAGCTCGGCGGGGTCGGATGGCTACACCTTC.

The chain uses TRBV24-1 and TRBJ1-2; 11 bases agree with TRBD1. The V gene's germline CDR1 is KGHDR and CDR2 SFDVKD. This CDR3 spans 13 amino acids. The V segment lost 4 bases and the J segment 8 bases; nucleotides outside the gene matches: 2. The CDR3 nucleotides are TGTGCCACCAGTGAGGACAGGGGGCACGGCTACACCTTC. It codes for CATSEDRGHGYTF.

This clone was found a few times. The rearrangement links TRBV11-1 to TRBJ2-7; D might be TRBD1 (6 bases). This CDR3 is 14 amino acids long. Germline values: CDR1 SGHAT, CDR2 FQDESV (reference sequence). The V and J ends lost 3 bases and 4 bases respectively, with 13 bases between them. CDR3 region: CASSFGGFGYEQYF. The CDR3 DNA reads as TGTGCCAGCAGCTTTGGGGGCTTCGGGTACGAGCAGTACTTC.

The DNA of the CDR3 is TGTGCCAGCAGCTTGCCTAGACCCCAGACCTACAATGAGCAGTTCTTC. The encoded protein is CASSLPRPQTYNEQFF. The V call is TRBV13, the J call TRBJ2-1; no definite D call. Looked up from germline, CDR1 is PRHDT and CDR2 is FYEKMQ (reference sequence). The V end was cut by 3 bases, the J end by 2 bases, with 14 bases between. CDR3 length equals 16 residues.

This chain joins TRBV15 and TRBJ2-1; TRBD2 might be the D (8 bases). V lost 6 bases, J lost 2 bases, and 20 bases lay in between. This CDR3 has 17 residues. Germline V gene data show CDR1 as LNHNV and CDR2 as YYDKDF (reference sequence). The CDR3 nucleotides are TGTGCCACCAGTCCAGAGGGGGCGGGGGGCGCCTACAATGAGCAGTTCTTC. This sequence encodes CATSPEGAGGAYNEQFF.

The chain has TRBV5-4 and TRBJ2-6; 11 nucleotides line up with TRBD1. The CDR3 spans 17 residues. Germline values: CDR1 SGHNT, CDR2 YYREEE (reference sequence). V lost 4 bases, J lost 2 bases, and 5 bases stayed unmatched. CDR3 region: CASSPRTGGAGANVLTF. CDR3 nucleotides: TGTGCCAGCAGCCCAAGGACAGGGGGCGCTGGGGCCAACGTCCTGACTTTC. The full variable domain, completed using reference TRBV5-4 and TRBJ2-6, is ETGVTQSPTHLIKTRGQQVTLRCSSQSGHNTVSWYQQALGQGPQFIFQYYREEENGRGNFPPRFSGLQFPNYSSELNVNALELDDSALYLCASSPRTGGAGANVLTFGAGSRLTVL.

This clone was seen a handful of times. The rearrangement uses TRBV13 and TRBJ1-2; 10 positions agree with TRBD1. Germline V gene data show CDR1 as PRHDT and CDR2 as FYEKMQ (reference sequence). This CDR3 is 15 amino acids long. With 1 base clipped from V and 8 bases from J, the junction kept 7 bases outside the gene matches. CDR3 sequence reads: CASSLVRDRGRGYTF. The DNA for the CDR3 is TGTGCCAGCAGCTTAGTCAGGGACAGGGGTCGCGGCTACACCTTC.

This clone was counted once. V usage is TRBV4-3 and J usage is TRBJ1-4; D perhaps matches TRBD1 (6 bases). This CDR3 is 15 amino acids long. Trimming stripped 0 bases from V and 7 bases from J, with 12 bases between. Germline V gene sequence: CDR1 LGHNA, CDR2 YSLEER. CDR3: CASSQEGGLGEKLFF. Written as DNA, the CDR3 is TGCGCCAGCAGCCAAGAGGGGGGGCTTGGTGAAAAACTGTTTTTT.

The chain carries TRBV19 and TRBJ1-1; the match to TRBD1 covers 7 bases. The CDR3 is 15 residues long. After removal of 3 bases from V and 6 bases from J, the junction contained 10 bases not matched to a gene. Germline V lookup: CDR1 LNHDA, CDR2 SQIVND (reference sequence). The CDR3: CASSILGQAKSEAFF. The DNA for the CDR3 is TGTGCCAGTAGTATCTTAGGACAGGCGAAATCTGAAGCTTTCTTT.

The gene calls are TRBV9 and TRBJ2-3, with 10 bases fitting TRBD2. This CDR3 is 16 amino acids long. J was trimmed by 5 bases and V by 0 bases; bases with no gene match: 6. The germline CDR1 and CDR2 sequences are SGDLS and YYNGEE. The CDR3 DNA reads TGTGCCAGCAGCGTAGCAGCTAGCGGGAGACTAGATACGCAGTATTTT. The encoded protein is CASSVAASGRLDTQYF.

This clone was observed once. The chain recombines TRBV6-5 with TRBJ1-4; D is perhaps TRBD1 (6 bases). Germline loops: CDR1 MNHEY, CDR2 SVGAGI. V shed 10 bases and J shed 4 bases, with 13 bases lying between them. The CDR3 sequence is 13 residues long. CDR3: CATLDSLNEKLFF. The CDR3 nucleotides are TGTGCCACCTTGGACAGCCTTAATGAAAAACTGTTTTTT.

The rearrangement links TRBV21-1 to TRBJ1-5. TRBV21-1 is marked as a pseudogene. The CDR3 length is 15 residues. The chain's CDR3 is CASSKVAFWRRPQHF. In DNA, the CDR3 is TGTGCCAGCAGCAAAGTCGCTTTTTGGAGGAGGCCGCAGCATTTT.

The sample holds one count of this clone. V is TRBV7-9 and J is TRBJ1-1; unclear D gene. This CDR3 region has 13 residues. V lost 5 bases and J 6 bases, leaving 13 bases between the germline ends. CDR1 is SEHNR, CDR2 FQNEAQ, per germline (reference sequence). CDR3 in DNA: TGTGCCAGCAGCAAGGGTAGCGGGGCTGAAGCTTTCTTT. This translates into CASSKGSGAEAFF.

This clone turned up a few times. CDR3 in amino acids: CASSDGQGHQPQHF. As DNA, the CDR3 is TGCGCCAGCAGCGATGGACAGGGTCATCAGCCCCAGCATTTT. The chain employs TRBV5-1 and TRBJ1-5, with 8 positions matching TRBD1. Losses at the gene ends were 4 bases for V and 5 bases for J; bases not matched to a gene: 5. Germline V gives CDR1 SGHRS, CDR2 YFSETQ. CDR3 length: 14 amino acids.

V gene TRBV9 combines with J gene TRBJ2-3; 7 nucleotides agree with TRBD1. CDR1 is SGDLS, CDR2 YYNGEE, per germline. The CDR3 has 16 residues. J was trimmed by 2 bases and V by 4 bases; bases with no gene match: 10. The CDR3 spells CASSPGDREVTDTQYF. The CDR3 DNA sequence: TGTGCCAGCAGCCCCGGGGACAGAGAGGTCACAGATACGCAGTATTTT. Together with reference TRBV9 and TRBJ2-3, the CDR3 gives the full variable domain: DSGVTQTPKHLITATGQRVTLRCSPRSGDLSVYWYQQSLDQGLQFLIQYYNGEERAKGNILERFSAQQFPDLHSELNLSSLELGDSALYFCASSPGDREVTDTQYFGPGTRLTVL.

The genes are TRBV14 and TRBJ2-3; 7 bases are a match to TRBD2. With V trimmed by 0 bases and J by 5 bases, 11 bases remained unmatched. Germline CDR1 and CDR2: SGHDN and FVKESK. This CDR3 region has 17 residues. The CDR3 spells CASSQDGSVAGVDTQYF. In nucleotides, the CDR3 is TGTGCCAGCAGCCAAGATGGATCGGTTGCGGGAGTAGATACGCAGTATTTT. Based on the CDR3 plus reference TRBV14 and TRBJ2-3, the full variable domain is EAGVTQFPSHSVIEKGQTVTLRCDPISGHDNLYWYRRVMGKEIKFLLHFVKESKQDESGMPNNRFLAERTGGTYSTLKVQPAELEDSGVYFCASSQDGSVAGVDTQYFGPGTRLTVL.